This is a list of T cell receptor beta chains from one sample in a study of radiation and T cells in renal cell carcinoma. Assay: immunoSEQ multiplex PCR; the TCRdb copy retains only in-frame clones and omits some. The table records 45,000 to 55,000 clones, 75% to 85% of them present only once. The specimen was blood, collected from a patient whose treatment included radiotherapy and nephrectomy. These TCRs come from a woman aged 70-85 years with renal cell carcinoma. Each CDR3 is given with its conserved first and last residue. D genes are given only for firm matches. Clone size is not always given. Where it is, it says once, few, many or a class for expanded clones.

CDR3 protein	V gene	J gene	clone size	D gene
CASSVVGTSGVGGYNEQFF	TRBV19	TRBJ2-1	NA	TRBD2
CASSESMMGRQFF	TRBV10-1	TRBJ2-1	NA	NA
CASSIDYRVNGELFF	TRBV19	TRBJ2-2	NA	NA
CASSPRGGPRPQETQYF	TRBV5-1	TRBJ2-5	once	NA
CAISEGMDADTQYF	TRBV10-3	TRBJ2-3	NA	NA
CASSSRGDPRDYEQYF	TRBV7-9	TRBJ2-7	few	NA
CASSYNRRGYEQYF	TRBV6-5	TRBJ2-7	NA	NA
CASSPDRSSYNEQFF	TRBV19	TRBJ2-1	NA	TRBD1
CASSQANLILGEETQYF	TRBV4-1	TRBJ2-5	NA	NA
CATSRDSWENLYGQETQYF	TRBV15	TRBJ2-5	once	NA
CASSFDRSSYEQYF	TRBV5-4	TRBJ2-7	NA	NA
CASRLQMNTEAFF	TRBV19	TRBJ1-1	NA	NA
CASSRAGWGDYSNQPQHF	TRBV5-6	TRBJ1-5	medium-sized	NA
CASSRLRAGGTNEQFF	TRBV6-8	TRBJ2-1	NA	TRBD2
CASSPTLAADTQYF	TRBV18	TRBJ2-3	NA	NA
CASSRGTGNTEAFF	TRBV11-2	TRBJ1-1	few	NA
CASSFSGRTDTQYF	TRBV5-6	TRBJ2-3	NA	NA
CSVEDQGGNEQFF	TRBV29-1	TRBJ2-1	NA	NA
CASSSIAGIQYF	TRBV5-6	TRBJ2-4	NA	TRBD2
CASSPSSGGEKLFF	TRBV18	TRBJ1-4	NA	NA
CASSLAGQGSGANVLTF	TRBV5-5	TRBJ2-6	NA	NA
CASSSSRTPGGYEQYF	TRBV19	TRBJ2-7	NA	TRBD2
CASSHTGTNEKLFF	TRBV19	TRBJ1-4	NA	NA
CASSLNQGPQGGYTF	TRBV5-1	TRBJ1-2	once	NA